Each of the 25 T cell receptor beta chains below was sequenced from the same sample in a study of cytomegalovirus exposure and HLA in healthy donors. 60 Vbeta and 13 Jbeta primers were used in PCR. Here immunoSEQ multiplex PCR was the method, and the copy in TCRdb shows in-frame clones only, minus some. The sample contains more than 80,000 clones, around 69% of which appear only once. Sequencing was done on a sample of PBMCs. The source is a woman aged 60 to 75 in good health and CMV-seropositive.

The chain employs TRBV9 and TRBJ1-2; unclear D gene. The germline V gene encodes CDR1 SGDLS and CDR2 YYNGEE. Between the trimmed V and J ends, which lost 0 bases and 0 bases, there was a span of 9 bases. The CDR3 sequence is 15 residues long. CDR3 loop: CASSVGTLANYGYTF. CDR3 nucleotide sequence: TGTGCCAGCAGCGTAGGTACATTGGCTAACTATGGCTACACCTTC.

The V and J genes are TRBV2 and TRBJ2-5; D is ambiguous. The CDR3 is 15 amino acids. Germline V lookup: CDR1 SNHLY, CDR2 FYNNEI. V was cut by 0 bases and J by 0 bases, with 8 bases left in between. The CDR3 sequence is CASSEAQAYQETQYF. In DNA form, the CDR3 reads TGTGCCAGCAGTGAAGCGCAGGCGTACCAAGAGACCCAGTACTTC.

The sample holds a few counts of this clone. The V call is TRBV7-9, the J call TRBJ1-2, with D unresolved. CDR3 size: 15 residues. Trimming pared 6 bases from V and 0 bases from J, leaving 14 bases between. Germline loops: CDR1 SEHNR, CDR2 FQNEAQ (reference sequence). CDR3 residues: CASSWGGTTNYGYTF. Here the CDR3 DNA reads TGTGCCAGCAGTTGGGGAGGCACAACTAACTATGGCTACACCTTC.

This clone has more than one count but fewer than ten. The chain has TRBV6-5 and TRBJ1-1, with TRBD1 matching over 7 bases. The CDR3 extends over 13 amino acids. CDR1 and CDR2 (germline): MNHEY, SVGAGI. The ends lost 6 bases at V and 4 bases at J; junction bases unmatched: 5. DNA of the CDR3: TGTGCCAGCAGCTGGGGACAGCCCACTGAAGCTTTCTTT. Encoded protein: CASSWGQPTEAFF.

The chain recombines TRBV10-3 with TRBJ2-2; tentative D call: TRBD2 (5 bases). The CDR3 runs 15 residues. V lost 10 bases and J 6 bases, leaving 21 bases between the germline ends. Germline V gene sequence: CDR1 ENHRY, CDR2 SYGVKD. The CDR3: CATQKSGERAGELFF. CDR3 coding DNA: TGTGCCACCCAGAAGAGTGGGGAGAGGGCCGGGGAGCTGTTTTTT.

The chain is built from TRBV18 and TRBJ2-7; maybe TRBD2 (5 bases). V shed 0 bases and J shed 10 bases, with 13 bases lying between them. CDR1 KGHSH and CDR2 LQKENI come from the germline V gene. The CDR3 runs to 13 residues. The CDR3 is CASSPPQRKKQYF. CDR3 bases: TGTGCCAGCTCACCACCACAGCGGAAGAAACAGTACTTC.

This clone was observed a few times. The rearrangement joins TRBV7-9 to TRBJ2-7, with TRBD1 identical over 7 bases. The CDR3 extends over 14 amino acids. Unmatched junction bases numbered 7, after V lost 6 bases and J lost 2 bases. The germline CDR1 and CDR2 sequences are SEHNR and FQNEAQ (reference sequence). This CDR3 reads CASRNDRAPYEQYF. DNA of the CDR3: TGTGCCAGCAGAAACGACAGGGCCCCCTACGAGCAGTACTTC.

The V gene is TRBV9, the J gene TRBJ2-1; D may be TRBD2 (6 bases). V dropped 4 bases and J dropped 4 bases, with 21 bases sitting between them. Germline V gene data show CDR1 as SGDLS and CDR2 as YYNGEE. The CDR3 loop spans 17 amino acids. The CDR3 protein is CASSPSPSAKGYNEQFF. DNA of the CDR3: TGTGCCAGCAGCCCCAGCCCTAGCGCCAAGGGGTACAATGAGCAGTTCTTC.

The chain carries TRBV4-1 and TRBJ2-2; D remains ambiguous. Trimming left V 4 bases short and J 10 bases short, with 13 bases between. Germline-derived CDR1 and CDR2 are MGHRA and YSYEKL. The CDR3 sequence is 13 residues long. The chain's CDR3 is CASSRAPIEELFF. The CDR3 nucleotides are TGCGCCAGCAGCCGGGCCCCGATTGAGGAGCTGTTTTTT.

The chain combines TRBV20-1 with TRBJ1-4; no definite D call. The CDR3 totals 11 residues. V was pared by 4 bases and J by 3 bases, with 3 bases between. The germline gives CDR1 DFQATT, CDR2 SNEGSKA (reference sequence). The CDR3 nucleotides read TGCAGTGCTACAGCTAATGAAAAACTGTTTTTT. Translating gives CSATANEKLFF.

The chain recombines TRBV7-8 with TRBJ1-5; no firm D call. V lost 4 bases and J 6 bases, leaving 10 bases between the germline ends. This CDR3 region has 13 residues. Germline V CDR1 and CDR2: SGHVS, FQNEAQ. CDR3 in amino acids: CASSSTMGQPQHF. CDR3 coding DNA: TGTGCCAGCAGCTCCACTATGGGTCAGCCCCAGCATTTT.

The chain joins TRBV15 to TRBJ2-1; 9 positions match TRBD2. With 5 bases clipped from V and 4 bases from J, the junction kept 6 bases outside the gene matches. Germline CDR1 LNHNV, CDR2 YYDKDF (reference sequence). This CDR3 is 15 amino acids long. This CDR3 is CATSGTLAGYNEQFF. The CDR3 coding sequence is TGTGCCACCAGCGGGACTCTAGCGGGGTACAATGAGCAGTTCTTC.

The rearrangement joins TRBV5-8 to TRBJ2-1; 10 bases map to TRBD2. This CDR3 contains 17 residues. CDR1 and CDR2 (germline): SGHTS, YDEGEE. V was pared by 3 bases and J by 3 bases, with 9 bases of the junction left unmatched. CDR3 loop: CASSSRLAGVGYNEQFF. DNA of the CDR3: TGTGCCAGCAGCTCCCGACTAGCGGGCGTGGGCTACAATGAGCAGTTCTTC.

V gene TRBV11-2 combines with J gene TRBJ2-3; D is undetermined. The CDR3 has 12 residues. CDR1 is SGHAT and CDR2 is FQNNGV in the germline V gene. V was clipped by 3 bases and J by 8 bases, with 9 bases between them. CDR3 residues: CASSFAAGTQYF. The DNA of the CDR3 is TGTGCCAGCAGCTTTGCGGCTGGTACGCAGTATTTT.

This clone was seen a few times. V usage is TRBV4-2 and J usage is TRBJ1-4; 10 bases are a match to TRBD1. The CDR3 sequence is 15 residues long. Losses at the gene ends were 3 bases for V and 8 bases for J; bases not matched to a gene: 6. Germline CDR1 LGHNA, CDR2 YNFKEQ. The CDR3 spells CASSQPGTGDEKLFF. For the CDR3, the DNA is TGTGCCAGCAGCCAGCCCGGGACAGGGGACGAAAAACTGTTTTTT.

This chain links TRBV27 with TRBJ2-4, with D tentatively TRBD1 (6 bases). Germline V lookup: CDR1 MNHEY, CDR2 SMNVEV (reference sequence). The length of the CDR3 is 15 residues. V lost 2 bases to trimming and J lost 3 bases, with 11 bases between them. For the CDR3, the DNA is TGTGCCAGCAGTTTAAGTCGGACAGTCAAAAACATTCAGTACTTC. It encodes CASSLSRTVKNIQYF.

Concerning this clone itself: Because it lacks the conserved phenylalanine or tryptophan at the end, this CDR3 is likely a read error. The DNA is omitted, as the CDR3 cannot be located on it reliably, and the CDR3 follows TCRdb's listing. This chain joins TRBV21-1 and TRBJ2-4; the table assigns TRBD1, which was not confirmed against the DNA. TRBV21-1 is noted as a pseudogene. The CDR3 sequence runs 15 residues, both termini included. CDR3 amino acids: CASGGGQGAKNIQYL.

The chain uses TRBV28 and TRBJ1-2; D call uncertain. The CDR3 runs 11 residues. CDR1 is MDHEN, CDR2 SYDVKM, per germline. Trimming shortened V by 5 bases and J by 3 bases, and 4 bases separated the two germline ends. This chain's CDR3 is CASSLDYGYTF. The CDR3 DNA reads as TGTGCCAGCAGTCTCGACTATGGCTACACCTTC.

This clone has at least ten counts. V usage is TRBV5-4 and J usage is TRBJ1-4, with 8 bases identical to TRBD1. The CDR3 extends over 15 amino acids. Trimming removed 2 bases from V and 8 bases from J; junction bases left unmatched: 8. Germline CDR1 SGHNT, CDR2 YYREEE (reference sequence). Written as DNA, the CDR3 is TGTGCCAGCAGCTTTTCACCCCGGACAGGGGAAAAACTGTTTTTT. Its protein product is CASSFSPRTGEKLFF.

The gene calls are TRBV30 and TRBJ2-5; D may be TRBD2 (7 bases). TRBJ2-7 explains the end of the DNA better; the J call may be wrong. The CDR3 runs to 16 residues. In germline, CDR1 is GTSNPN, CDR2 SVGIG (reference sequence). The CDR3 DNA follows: TGTGCCTGGAGTGTAGTTCTCGGGGGGCCGAGCTACGAGCAGTACTTC. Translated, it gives CAWSVVLGGPSYEQYF.

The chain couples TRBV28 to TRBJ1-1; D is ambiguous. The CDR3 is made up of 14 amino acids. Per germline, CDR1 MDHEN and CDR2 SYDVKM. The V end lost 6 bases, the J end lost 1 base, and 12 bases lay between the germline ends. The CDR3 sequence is CASSSGWPNTEAFF. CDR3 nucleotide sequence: TGTGCCAGCAGCTCGGGGTGGCCGAACACTGAAGCTTTCTTT.

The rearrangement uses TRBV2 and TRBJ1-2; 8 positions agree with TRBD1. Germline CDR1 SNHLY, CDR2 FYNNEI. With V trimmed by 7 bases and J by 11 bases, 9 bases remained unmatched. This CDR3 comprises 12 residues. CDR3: CASMLQGGGYTF. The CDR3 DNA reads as TGTGCCAGCATGCTACAGGGGGGAGGTTACACCTTC.

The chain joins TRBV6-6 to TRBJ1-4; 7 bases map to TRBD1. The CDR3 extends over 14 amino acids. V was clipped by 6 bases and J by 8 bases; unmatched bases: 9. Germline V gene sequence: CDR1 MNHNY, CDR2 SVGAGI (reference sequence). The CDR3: CASRRRGPGEKLFF. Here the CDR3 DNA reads TGTGCCAGCAGAAGGAGGGGGCCCGGGGAAAAACTGTTTTTT.

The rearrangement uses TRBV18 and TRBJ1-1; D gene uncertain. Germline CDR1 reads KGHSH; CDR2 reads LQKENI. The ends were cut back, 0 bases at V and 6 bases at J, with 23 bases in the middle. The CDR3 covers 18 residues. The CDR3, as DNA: TGTGCCAGCTCACCACCGGTAGGTCTTGCGGGGTTGATGGCTGAAGCTTTCTTT. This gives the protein CASSPPVGLAGLMAEAFF.

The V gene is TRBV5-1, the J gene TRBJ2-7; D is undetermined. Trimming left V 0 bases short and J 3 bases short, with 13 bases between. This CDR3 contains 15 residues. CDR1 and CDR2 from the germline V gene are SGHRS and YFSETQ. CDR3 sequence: CASSLDAFSSYEQYF. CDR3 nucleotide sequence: TGCGCCAGCAGCTTGGATGCGTTTTCGAGCTACGAGCAGTACTTC. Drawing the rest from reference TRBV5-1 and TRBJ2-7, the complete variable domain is KAGVTQTPRYLIKTRGQQVTLSCSPISGHRSVSWYQQTPGQGLQFLFEYFSETQRNKGNFPGRFSGRQFSNSRSEMNVSTLELGDSALYLCASSLDAFSSYEQYFGPGTRLTVT.